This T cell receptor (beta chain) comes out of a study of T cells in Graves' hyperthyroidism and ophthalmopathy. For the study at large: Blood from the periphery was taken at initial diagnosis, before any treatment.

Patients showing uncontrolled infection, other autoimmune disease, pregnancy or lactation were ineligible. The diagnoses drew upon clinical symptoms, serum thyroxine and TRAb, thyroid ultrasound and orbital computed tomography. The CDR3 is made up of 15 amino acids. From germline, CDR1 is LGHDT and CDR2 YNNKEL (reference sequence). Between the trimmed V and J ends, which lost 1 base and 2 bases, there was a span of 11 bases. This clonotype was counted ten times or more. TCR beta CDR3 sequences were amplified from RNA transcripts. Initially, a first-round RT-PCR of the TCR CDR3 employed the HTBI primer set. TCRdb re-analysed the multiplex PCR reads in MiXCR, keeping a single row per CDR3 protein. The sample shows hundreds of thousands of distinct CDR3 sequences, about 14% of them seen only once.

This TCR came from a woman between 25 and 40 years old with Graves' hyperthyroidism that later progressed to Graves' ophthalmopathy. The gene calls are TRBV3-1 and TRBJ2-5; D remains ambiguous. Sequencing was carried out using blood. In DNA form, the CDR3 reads TGTGCCAGCAGCCAAGTTCGGAAGGGTCAAGAGACCCAGTACTTC. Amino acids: CASSQVRKGQETQYF.